This T cell receptor (beta chain) was observed in a study of cytomegalovirus exposure and HLA in healthy donors. Overall study: In an early release, HLA-typed donors contributed some 80 million unique TCR sequences. Among the approximately 400 genotyped donors, 81% were placed in the Caucasian-associated ancestry cluster.

Study-wide results and limits: Common viral pathogens (according to a later analysis) appeared linked to several of the most significant clusters.

Comments on this clone: The antigen remains unidentified.

PCR involved 60 Vbeta and 13 Jbeta primers. In the original analysis: An analysis that came later counted some 85 million unique TCR beta chains, roughly 11 million shared. The table came from immunoSEQ multiplex PCR; TCRdb's copy has only in-frame clones and leaves some out. From that table come the V and J calls and clone size; the DNA was used to work out D and trimming. Its listing shows 190,000 or so clones. The length of the CDR3 is 16 residues. Germline V CDR1 and CDR2: SGHDN, FVKESK. V was pared by 2 bases and J by 4 bases, with 17 bases between. This sequence originates from a boy aged 5 to 17 in good health and CMV-seronegative. Material for sequencing was PBMCs. The chain couples TRBV14 to TRBJ1-2; no clear D gene. CDR3 in amino acids: CASSQMWSKPSYGYTF. For the CDR3, the DNA is TGTGCCAGCAGCCAAATGTGGTCTAAACCCTCCTATGGCTACACCTTC.